This section outlines one T cell receptor (beta chain) sequence together with its context. These data belong to a study of CD8 T cells in Susac syndrome. The authors reverse transcribed roughly 0.5 to 1 ug RNA with random hexamers. An immunoSEQ multiplex PCR amplified TCR beta CDR3 over 54 Vbeta and 13 Jbeta. From the immunoSEQ multiplex PCR reads, TCRdb called clonotypes with MiXCR, one entry per CDR3 protein. The repertoire holds about 190,000 distinct CDR3 sequences, roughly 92% seen once, with roughly 0.096% in the top ten. The CDR3 spans 14 residues. Trimming removed 6 bases from V and 5 bases from J, with 16 bases in between.

Sequenced material: CD4+ T cells from PBMCs. This clonotype was sampled from a human donor in good health. This chain uses TRBV12-3 or TRBV12-4 with TRBJ1-1; no firm D call. The CDR3 sequence is CASRFGRRGTEAFF. The CDR3, as DNA: TGTGCCAGCAGATTTGGCCGGAGAGGTACTGAAGCTTTCTTT.